A single sample is the source of the 31 T cell receptor beta chains below, sequenced in a study of T cell responses to AZD1222 COVID-19 vaccine. This table comes from immunoSEQ multiplex PCR, and its TCRdb copy is limited to in-frame clones, with some not included. The table shows roughly 180,000 clones, with 91% occurring only once. Material: peripheral blood, obtained 28 days after the second AZD1222 dose. These receptors were taken from an adult who received the AZD1222 COVID-19 vaccine.

This sequence joins TRBV19 and TRBJ1-1; D not resolved. The V gene's germline CDR1 is LNHDA and CDR2 SQIVND (reference sequence). The V end lost 7 bases, the J end lost 3 bases, and 18 bases lay between the germline ends. The CDR3 loop spans 15 amino acids. CDR3: CASIKGRDFDTEAFF. The CDR3 DNA reads TGTGCCAGTATCAAAGGGAGGGATTTTGACACTGAAGCTTTCTTT. Based on the CDR3 plus reference TRBV19 and TRBJ1-1, the full variable domain is DGGITQSPKYLFRKEGQNVTLSCEQNLNHDAMYWYRQDPGQGLRLIYYSQIVNDFQKGDIAEGYSVSREKKESFPLTVTSAQKNPTAFYLCASIKGRDFDTEAFFGQGTRLTVV.

The CDR3 sequence is CASSYDWKSSNEKLFF. The CDR3 bases are TGTGCCAGCAGTTACGACTGGAAGAGTTCTAATGAAAAACTGTTTTTT. V is TRBV6-6 and J is TRBJ1-4; unclear D gene. CDR1 MNHNY and CDR2 SVGAGI come from the germline V gene (reference sequence). The CDR3 extends over 16 amino acids. The V end lost 2 bases, the J end lost 3 bases, and 13 bases lay between the germline ends.

This chain uses TRBV20-1 with TRBJ1-5, with D maybe TRBD1 (5 bases). V lost 3 bases to trimming and J lost 7 bases, with 13 bases between them. The germline V gene has CDR1 DFQATT and CDR2 SNEGSKA (reference sequence). This CDR3 has 13 amino acids. In nucleotides, the CDR3 is TGCAGTGCTAGTTCCCAGGGCGAGCAGCCCCAGCATTTT. Protein product: CSASSQGEQPQHF.

This clone was seen just once. This sequence joins TRBV5-1 and TRBJ1-3; D is uncertain. This CDR3 comprises 18 residues. CDR1 is SGHRS, CDR2 YFSETQ, per germline. V dropped 0 bases and J dropped 6 bases, with 22 bases sitting between them. CDR3 bases: TGCGCCAGCAGCTTGGAAACCGAGGAGGTAGGGTGGAAAAACACCATATATTTT. This translates into CASSLETEEVGWKNTIYF.

The rearrangement joins TRBV18 to TRBJ1-1; D not resolved. The V and J ends lost 2 bases and 2 bases respectively, with 9 bases between them. Germline lookup yields CDR1 KGHSH and CDR2 LQKENI. The CDR3 has 14 amino acids. Here the CDR3 DNA reads TGTGCCAGCTCACCAAGGGAAGTAAACACTGAAGCTTTCTTT. It is translated as CASSPREVNTEAFF.

This clone was counted only a few times. The chain is built from TRBV25-1 and TRBJ2-1, with no clear D. CDR1 and CDR2 (germline): MGHDK, SYGVNS. CDR3 length equals 13 residues. V was trimmed by 4 bases and J by 8 bases, leaving 12 bases between them. The CDR3 sequence is CASSGRLGDEQFF. The CDR3 region has the DNA TGTGCCAGCAGTGGAAGGCTGGGCGATGAGCAGTTCTTC.

The V call is TRBV14, the J call TRBJ2-1; D unresolved. The V end lost 1 base, the J end lost 6 bases, and 19 bases lay between the germline ends. Germline lookup yields CDR1 SGHDN and CDR2 FVKESK. The CDR3 covers 17 residues. CDR3 sequence: CASSQALSWIGSNEQFF. The CDR3 bases are TGTGCCAGCAGCCAAGCGCTTAGTTGGATCGGTAGCAATGAGCAGTTCTTC.

This clone was observed a few times. The chain combines TRBV2 with TRBJ1-4, with a weak D call TRBD1 (6 bases). The CDR3 extends over 15 amino acids. Germline loops: CDR1 SNHLY, CDR2 FYNNEI. The germline V and J ends were trimmed by 8 bases and 7 bases, with 20 bases remaining between them. CDR3 region: CASSLRGGKGEKLFF. CDR3 bases: TGTGCCAGCTCGTTGAGGGGGGGGAAAGGTGAAAAACTGTTTTTT.

The rearrangement joins TRBV5-1 to TRBJ1-1; D gene uncertain. Germline CDR1 and CDR2: SGHRS and YFSETQ. The CDR3 totals 15 residues. The V end lost 0 bases, the J end lost 0 bases, and 9 bases lay between the germline ends. The CDR3 spells CASSLEHSLNTEAFF. CDR3 nucleotide sequence: TGCGCCAGCAGCTTGGAACACTCATTGAACACTGAAGCTTTCTTT.

V gene TRBV5-1 combines with J gene TRBJ2-7, with 7 positions matching TRBD1. The ends lost 4 bases at V and 4 bases at J; junction bases unmatched: 8. The germline gives CDR1 SGHRS, CDR2 YFSETQ. The CDR3 contains 14 residues. CDR3 protein: CASSPRQGRYEQYF. CDR3 nucleotides: TGCGCCAGCAGCCCCAGACAGGGTAGGTACGAGCAGTACTTC.

The chain is built from TRBV19 and TRBJ2-5; D is perhaps TRBD1 (6 bases). Trimming took off 1 base at V and 0 bases at J, with 9 bases between the two ends. CDR1 LNHDA and CDR2 SQIVND come from the germline V gene (reference sequence). The CDR3 spans 15 residues. CDR3: CASSIGGRYQETQYF. The CDR3 DNA reads TGTGCCAGTAGTATAGGGGGGCGGTACCAAGAGACCCAGTACTTC. The full variable domain, completed using reference TRBV19 and TRBJ2-5, is DGGITQSPKYLFRKEGQNVTLSCEQNLNHDAMYWYRQDPGQGLRLIYYSQIVNDFQKGDIAEGYSVSREKKESFPLTVTSAQKNPTAFYLCASSIGGRYQETQYFGPGTRLLVL.

The chain is built from TRBV27 and TRBJ2-3; TRBD2 aligns across 11 bases. CDR1 is MNHEY and CDR2 is SMNVEV in the germline V gene (reference sequence). CDR3 length equals 15 residues. After removal of 7 bases from V and 1 base from J, the junction contained 4 bases not matched to a gene. The CDR3 nucleotides are TGTGCCAGCAAGTGGACTAGCGGGCGCACAGATACGCAGTATTTT. Amino acid sequence: CASKWTSGRTDTQYF.

The V gene is TRBV19, the J gene TRBJ1-1, with D hard to call. Deletions cut 2 bases from V and 0 bases from J, with 16 bases between. CDR3 length: 17 residues. From germline, CDR1 is LNHDA and CDR2 SQIVND (reference sequence). This CDR3 is CASSIRRMAGLNTEAFF. The DNA of the CDR3 is TGTGCCAGTAGTATAAGACGCATGGCCGGATTGAACACTGAAGCTTTCTTT.

The gene calls are TRBV11-2 and TRBJ1-1; D might be TRBD1 (6 bases). The length of the CDR3 is 12 residues. Germline V gene lookup returns CDR1 SGHAT and CDR2 FQNNGV. The V gene lost 5 bases and the J gene lost 9 bases, with 13 bases spanning the gap. CDR3 in amino acids: CASSPEGHKAFF. For the CDR3, the DNA is TGTGCCAGCAGCCCAGAGGGACATAAAGCTTTCTTT. Full variable domain (outside the CDR3, taken from reference TRBV11-2 and TRBJ1-1): EAGVAQSPRYKIIEKRQSVAFWCNPISGHATLYWYQQILGQGPKLLIQFQNNGVVDDSQLPKDRFSAERLKGVDSTLKIQPAKLEDSAVYLCASSPEGHKAFFGQGTRLTVV.

The chain carries TRBV5-1 and TRBJ2-7; possibly TRBD2 for D (7 bases). Germline CDR1 SGHRS, CDR2 YFSETQ. V lost 0 bases and J 6 bases, leaving 16 bases between the germline ends. The CDR3 is made up of 15 amino acids. The CDR3 sequence is CASSLARGATFEQYF. CDR3 DNA sequence: TGCGCCAGCAGCTTGGCCCGGGGGGCTACCTTCGAGCAGTACTTC. Drawing the rest from reference TRBV5-1 and TRBJ2-7, the complete variable domain is KAGVTQTPRYLIKTRGQQVTLSCSPISGHRSVSWYQQTPGQGLQFLFEYFSETQRNKGNFPGRFSGRQFSNSRSEMNVSTLELGDSALYLCASSLARGATFEQYFGPGTRLTVT.

This chain joins TRBV6-5 and TRBJ1-1, with a weak D call TRBD1 (5 bases). CDR3 length: 13 amino acids. Deletions cut 2 bases from V and 8 bases from J, with 12 bases between. Looked up from germline, CDR1 is MNHEY and CDR2 is SVGAGI. The CDR3 bases are TGTGCCAGCAGTTACCGAGATGGGGGGGAAGCTTTCTTT. Translated, it gives CASSYRDGGEAFF.

In this sample, this clone turned up once. V and J are TRBV4-3 and TRBJ2-2, with no clear D. CDR1 LGHNA and CDR2 YSLEER come from the germline V gene. The CDR3 is 16 residues long. Trimming removed 0 bases at V and 4 bases at J, with 12 bases between. The CDR3 region has the DNA TGCGCCAGCAGCCAAGATCCCAGTCCTGGCACCGGGGAGCTGTTTTTT. It is translated as CASSQDPSPGTGELFF.

The V call is TRBV5-6, the J call TRBJ2-1; no clear D. The germline gives CDR1 SGHDT, CDR2 YYEEEE. V was trimmed by 5 bases and J by 7 bases, leaving 10 bases between them. CDR3 size: 12 residues. The DNA of the CDR3 is TGTGCCAGCAGGTCCTGGGATAATGAGCAGTTCTTC. Its protein product is CASRSWDNEQFF.

V gene TRBV7-9 combines with J gene TRBJ2-1; no firm D call. The CDR3 extends over 13 amino acids. Germline-derived CDR1 and CDR2 are SEHNR and FQNEAQ (reference sequence). Trimming cost V 1 base and J 9 bases, with 10 bases left between them. The chain's CDR3 is CASSLGPPFEQFF. CDR3 nucleotides: TGTGCCAGCAGCTTAGGCCCTCCCTTTGAGCAGTTCTTC.

V usage is TRBV7-9 and J usage is TRBJ1-4; no clear D. V lost 2 bases to trimming and J lost 3 bases, with 7 bases between them. The CDR3 loop spans 14 amino acids. Germline lookup yields CDR1 SEHNR and CDR2 FQNEAQ (reference sequence). The CDR3 DNA is TGTGCCAGCAGCTTAAACAGTGCTAATGAAAAACTGTTTTTT. The encoded protein is CASSLNSANEKLFF.

The rearrangement joins TRBV5-1 to TRBJ2-1; 11 bases match TRBD2. CDR3 size: 16 residues. Germline CDR1 is SGHRS and CDR2 is YFSETQ. Unmatched junction bases numbered 11, after V lost 4 bases and J lost 8 bases. CDR3 DNA sequence: TGCGCCAGCAGCCCCGTAGCGGGAGGGTTTAGGGATGAGCAGTTCTTC. Its protein product is CASSPVAGGFRDEQFF.

This chain uses TRBV29-1 with TRBJ1-1; D remains ambiguous. V was cut by 4 bases and J by 3 bases, with 15 bases left in between. The CDR3 sequence is 14 residues long. Germline V gene sequence: CDR1 SQVTM, CDR2 ANQGSEA. The CDR3 protein is CSVGAYSGYTEAFF. The CDR3, as DNA: TGCAGCGTTGGGGCTTACTCGGGGTACACTGAAGCTTTCTTT. Full variable domain (missing parts from reference TRBV29-1 and TRBJ1-1): SAVISQKPSRDICQRGTSLTIQCQVDSQVTMMFWYRQQPGQSLTLIATANQGSEATYESGFVIDKFPISRPNLTFSTLTVSNMSPEDSSIYLCSVGAYSGYTEAFFGQGTRLTVV.

This sequence joins TRBV19 and TRBJ1-6; D is unresolved. Trimming stripped 1 base from V and 6 bases from J, with 10 bases between. CDR1 is LNHDA and CDR2 is SQIVND in the germline V gene (reference sequence). The CDR3 covers 15 residues. The CDR3, as DNA: TGTGCCAGTAGTATAGCGGCTCGAGGTAATTCACCCCTCCACTTT. Protein: CASSIAARGNSPLHF.

Comments on this clone: This sample also contains other DNA sequences that code for the same CDR3. J is TRBJ1-1 and V is TRBV7-9, with 8 bases lining up with TRBD1. The CDR3 loop spans 14 amino acids. The junction had 5 bases not matched to a gene; V was cut back by 3 bases and J by 5 bases. Germline CDR1 SEHNR, CDR2 FQNEAQ (reference sequence). CDR3 sequence reads: CASSLTGVGTEAFF. The CDR3 DNA reads TGTGCCAGCAGCTTGACAGGGGTAGGGACTGAAGCTTTCTTT. Full variable domain (remainder filled in from reference TRBV7-9 and TRBJ1-1): DTGVSQNPRHKITKRGQNVTFRCDPISEHNRLYWYRQTLGQGPEFLTYFQNEAQLEKSRLLSDRFSAERPKGSFSTLEIQRTEQGDSAMYLCASSLTGVGTEAFFGQGTRLTVV.

CDR3 region: CASSPRDSGFWDTEAFF. In DNA, the CDR3 is TGCGCCAGCAGCCCTCGGGACAGCGGATTCTGGGACACTGAAGCTTTCTTT. The chain has TRBV4-3 and TRBJ1-1; 7 bases are a match to TRBD1. This CDR3 has 17 amino acids. Trimming took 4 bases from V and 3 from J; bases not matched to a gene: 14. CDR1 and CDR2 from the germline V gene are LGHNA and YSLEER.

The rearrangement links TRBV6-5 to TRBJ2-7, with 9 bases matching TRBD1. The germline CDR1 and CDR2 sequences are MNHEY and SVGAGI. This CDR3 spans 13 amino acids. Losses at the gene ends were 6 bases for V and 5 bases for J; bases not matched to a gene: 5. The CDR3 DNA is TGTGCCAGCAGACCACAGGGGGCGCACGAGCAGTACTTC. It translates to CASRPQGAHEQYF.

This chain uses TRBV27 with TRBJ2-1, with D perhaps matching TRBD1 or TRBD2 (5 bases each). Germline V gives CDR1 MNHEY, CDR2 SMNVEV (reference sequence). Trimming shortened V by 10 bases and J by 7 bases, and 20 bases separated the two germline ends. This CDR3 has 14 amino acids. The CDR3 DNA sequence: TGTGCCACCTACAACTTGGGAGCAGGGAATGAGCAGTTCTTC. This encodes CATYNLGAGNEQFF.

This clone was counted between two and nine times. The chain has TRBV7-9 and TRBJ2-3, with 8 bases that match TRBD1. With V trimmed by 6 bases and J by 8 bases, 13 bases remained unmatched. The CDR3 covers 15 residues. The germline V gene encodes CDR1 SEHNR and CDR2 FQNEAQ (reference sequence). The CDR3 nucleotides read TGTGCCAGCAGGGGCGGGACAGGAGGTTTCGCTACGCAGTATTTT. Translation gives CASRGGTGGFATQYF.

The V gene is TRBV6-2 or TRBV6-3, the J gene TRBJ1-5, with no clear D. The CDR3 length is 11 residues. V lost 6 bases to trimming and J lost 8 bases, with 8 bases between them. Germline V gives CDR1 MNHEY, CDR2 SVGEGT. The CDR3 bases are TGTGCCAGCAGCCAAGGTAAGCCCCAGCATTTT. It is translated as CASSQGKPQHF.

The CDR3 protein is CASSFSLGEQFF. DNA for the CDR3: TGTGCCAGCAGTTTTTCGTTGGGTGAGCAGTTCTTC. The rearrangement joins TRBV12-3 or TRBV12-4 to TRBJ2-1; D gene unclear. V lost 3 bases, J lost 9 bases, and 9 bases lay in between. The CDR3 runs 12 residues.

The genes are TRBV19 and TRBJ1-4, with D unclear. Germline V gene data show CDR1 as LNHDA and CDR2 as SQIVND (reference sequence). Trimming cost V 3 bases and J 4 bases, with 9 bases left between them. The CDR3 covers 14 residues. CDR3 sequence: CASSIMDGNEKLFF. CDR3 in DNA: TGTGCCAGTAGTATCATGGACGGTAATGAAAAACTGTTTTTT.